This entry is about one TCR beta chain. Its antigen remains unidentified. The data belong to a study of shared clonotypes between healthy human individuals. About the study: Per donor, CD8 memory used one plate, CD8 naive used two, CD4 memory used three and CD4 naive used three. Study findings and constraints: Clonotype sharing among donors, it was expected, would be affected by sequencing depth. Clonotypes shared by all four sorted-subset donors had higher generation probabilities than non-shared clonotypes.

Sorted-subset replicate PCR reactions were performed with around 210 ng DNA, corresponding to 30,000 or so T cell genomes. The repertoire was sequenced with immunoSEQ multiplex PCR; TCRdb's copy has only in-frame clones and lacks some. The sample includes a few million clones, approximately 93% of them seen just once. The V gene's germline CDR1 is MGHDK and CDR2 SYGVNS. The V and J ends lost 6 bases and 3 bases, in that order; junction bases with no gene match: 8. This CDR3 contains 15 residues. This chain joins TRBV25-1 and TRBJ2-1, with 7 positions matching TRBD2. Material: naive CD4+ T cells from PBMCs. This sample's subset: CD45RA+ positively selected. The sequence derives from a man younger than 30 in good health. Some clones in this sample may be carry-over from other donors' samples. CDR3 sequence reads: CASSLSGDLYNEQFF. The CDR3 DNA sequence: TGTGCCAGCAGCTTAAGCGGGGACCTCTACAATGAGCAGTTCTTC.